The clone carrying this TCR beta chain was seen only a few times. Per the authors' pipeline: Amplification with reference gene primers provided the estimates of nucleated cell counts. TCRdb keeps only in-frame clones here, not all; method: immunoSEQ multiplex PCR. V, J and clone size reflect that table, while D and trimming were determined from the DNA. Among about 150,000 clones listed, around 82% were seen once. This sample was included in a study of blood T cell repertoires in COVID-19. Study-wide context: Acute and convalescent COVID-19 samples came from the United States, Italy and Spain. Sources were T cells, B-cell-depleted T cells, or PBMCs; the material itself was cDNA or gDNA.

The CDR3 loop spans 12 amino acids. Looked up from germline, CDR1 is MNHEY and CDR2 is SVGAGI. Trimming took 8 bases from V and 7 from J, leaving 11 bases between them. V usage is TRBV6-5 and J usage is TRBJ2-2; D may be TRBD2 (5 bases). The sequenced sample was peripheral blood. The sequence derives from a man aged 18 to 30 with active or convalescent COVID-19. Here the CDR3 DNA reads TGTGCCAGCGGTTTCCGGGACGGGGAGCTGTTTTTT. As protein: CASGFRDGELFF.